These 17 T cell receptor beta chains were sequenced from one sample in a study of CD8+CD57+ T cells in acquired aplastic anemia. Investigators profiled TCR beta VDJ and CDR3 from genomic DNA template. TCRdb re-called the reads through MiXCR, storing one row per CDR3 protein. The data hold approximately 270,000 distinct CDR3 sequences, with approximately 56% observed a single time. The sequencing input was sorted CD4+, CD8+, or CD8+CD57+ T cells (not recorded which) from PBMCs. Source of these receptors: a human donor with severe aplastic anemia or a healthy control (not recorded which).

This clonotype was observed a single time. The chain uses TRBV25-1 and TRBJ2-7, with 8 bases matching TRBD2. Per the germline V gene, CDR1 is MGHDK and CDR2 is SYGVNS. The CDR3 loop spans 14 amino acids. The J segment lost 5 bases and the V segment lost 5 bases, leaving 8 bases of the junction unmatched. The CDR3 here is CASSMAGGGHEQYF. The CDR3 DNA follows: TGTGCCAGCAGTATGGCGGGGGGTGGTCACGAGCAGTACTTC.

The chain uses TRBV7-2 and TRBJ2-7; D gene unclear. Deletions cut 5 bases from V and 3 bases from J, with 11 bases between. CDR3 length: 13 residues. Germline V gene sequence: CDR1 SGHTA, CDR2 FQGNSA. The CDR3, as DNA: TGTGCCAGCAGCCGGAGCCTTAGCTACGAGCAGTACTTC. Protein sequence: CASSRSLSYEQYF.

The chain joins TRBV7-2 to TRBJ2-1; possible D gene TRBD1, 5 bases. CDR3 size: 13 residues. The V gene's germline CDR1 is SGHTA and CDR2 FQGNSA. Trimming left V 7 bases short and J 5 bases short, with 12 bases between. The CDR3 is CASNYGADNEQFF. CDR3 DNA sequence: TGTGCCAGCAACTATGGGGCTGACAATGAGCAGTTCTTC.

The J gene is TRBJ2-2, the V gene TRBV19; D not certain. V lost 8 bases and J lost 6, with 4 bases in between. The germline V gene has CDR1 LNHDA and CDR2 SQIVND (reference sequence). The CDR3 spans 10 residues. The DNA of the CDR3 is TGTGCCAGTTTAGCCGGGGAGCTGTTTTTT. This gives the protein CASLAGELFF.

Points on this clonotype: Mismatch with germline at one junction end may stem from a read error. The chain recombines TRBV7-2 with TRBJ2-7; D gene ambiguous. The CDR3 sequence is 14 residues long. The germline CDR1 and CDR2 sequences are SGHTA and FQGNSA. The CDR3 loop is CASSLGAQVYEQYF. The CDR3 region has the DNA TGTGCCAGCAGCTTAGGAGCACAAGTCTACGAACAGTACTTC.

The chain is built from TRBV20-1 and TRBJ2-7, with D perhaps given as TRBD1 or TRBD2 (5 bases each). CDR1 DFQATT and CDR2 SNEGSKA come from the germline V gene (reference sequence). This CDR3 has 13 residues. Trimming removed 5 bases from V and 4 bases from J, with 15 bases in between. The CDR3 DNA sequence: TGCAGTGCTTCCGGGACGGGATTTTACGAGCAGTACTTC. Its protein product is CSASGTGFYEQYF.

The CDR3 is CSGQGARYTEAFF. CDR3 DNA: TGCAGCGGACAGGGGGCGCGGTACACTGAAGCTTTCTTT. The rearrangement joins TRBV29-1 to TRBJ1-1; the match to TRBD1 covers 10 bases. CDR1 is SQVTM, CDR2 ANQGSEA, per germline. The junction had 5 bases not matched to a gene; V was cut back by 7 bases and J by 3 bases. The CDR3 spans 13 residues. Looking up the rest from reference TRBV29-1 and TRBJ1-1 gives the full variable domain: SAVISQKPSRDICQRGTSLTIQCQVDSQVTMMFWYRQQPGQSLTLIATANQGSEATYESGFVIDKFPISRPNLTFSTLTVSNMSPEDSSIYLCSGQGARYTEAFFGQGTRLTVV.

This clonotype showed up just once. V gene TRBV7-9 combines with J gene TRBJ1-4; D gene unclear. This CDR3 spans 13 amino acids. Between the trimmed V and J ends, which lost 5 bases and 0 bases, there was a span of 4 bases. Germline loops: CDR1 SEHNR, CDR2 FQNEAQ (reference sequence). This chain's CDR3 is CASSHPTNEKLFF. The DNA of the CDR3 is TGTGCCAGCAGCCATCCAACTAATGAAAAACTGTTTTTT.

Many counts were recorded for this clonotype. V gene TRBV2 combines with J gene TRBJ2-2, with a weak D call TRBD1 (6 bases). Trimming took off 6 bases at V and 2 bases at J, with 13 bases between the two ends. Germline V CDR1 and CDR2: SNHLY, FYNNEI. CDR3 length: 15 residues. The CDR3 DNA reads TGTGCCAGCAGCCCAGGACAGTTAAACACCGGGGAGCTGTTTTTT. This gives the protein CASSPGQLNTGELFF.

The chain combines TRBV9 with TRBJ2-1, with 8 bases lining up with TRBD2. This CDR3 is 15 amino acids long. V was clipped by 4 bases and J by 7 bases; unmatched bases: 10. Looked up from germline, CDR1 is SGDLS and CDR2 is YYNGEE. The CDR3 here is CASSQETSGWNEQFF. Here the CDR3 DNA reads TGTGCCAGCAGCCAAGAAACTAGCGGATGGAATGAGCAGTTCTTC.

V usage is TRBV29-1 and J usage is TRBJ2-7; 9 bases map to TRBD1. The CDR3 has 13 residues. The V gene end was trimmed by 7 bases and the J gene end by 2 bases; junction bases not matched to a gene: 6. The germline V gene encodes CDR1 SQVTM and CDR2 ANQGSEA. The CDR3 reads CSARTGATYEQYF. The CDR3 DNA reads as TGCAGCGCCAGGACAGGGGCGACCTACGAGCAGTACTTC.

The chain uses TRBV10-3 and TRBJ2-7, with D perhaps matching TRBD1 or TRBD2 (5 bases each). V was pared by 1 base and J by 6 bases, with 7 bases between. This CDR3 has 12 residues. Germline V gives CDR1 ENHRY, CDR2 SYGVKD. CDR3 amino acids: CAISEWGSEQYF. The CDR3 bases are TGTGCCATCAGTGAGTGGGGGAGCGAGCAGTACTTC.

A note on this clonotype: One end of the junction varies from germline; a read error may be responsible. The rearrangement links TRBV7-2 to TRBJ1-4, with unresolved D. The germline V gene encodes CDR1 SGHTA and CDR2 FQGNSA. This CDR3 region has 12 residues. CDR3 in DNA: TGTGCCAGCAGCTCCCCTAATGAAGAACTGTTTTTT. Encoded protein: CASSSPNEELFF.

The chain joins TRBV9 to TRBJ2-7, with TRBD2 matching over 10 bases. The CDR3 spans 14 residues. Germline V CDR1 and CDR2: SGDLS, YYNGEE. The ends lost 0 bases at V and 4 bases at J; junction bases unmatched: 1. The CDR3 loop reads CASSVASGGYEQYF. In nucleotides, the CDR3 is TGTGCCAGCAGCGTAGCTAGCGGGGGTTACGAGCAGTACTTC.

The rearrangement links TRBV9 to TRBJ2-7; 7 bases align to TRBD1. Germline loops: CDR1 SGDLS, CDR2 YYNGEE. V lost 3 bases and J lost 5; bases outside the gene matches: 11. The CDR3 sequence is 15 residues long. This CDR3 reads CASSAQPGQNNEQYF. Written as DNA, the CDR3 is TGTGCCAGCAGCGCCCAACCGGGACAGAATAACGAGCAGTACTTC. The whole variable domain, remainder taken from reference TRBV9 and TRBJ2-7, is DSGVTQTPKHLITATGQRVTLRCSPRSGDLSVYWYQQSLDQGLQFLIQYYNGEERAKGNILERFSAQQFPDLHSELNLSSLELGDSALYFCASSAQPGQNNEQYFGPGTRLTVT.

V usage is TRBV7-2 and J usage is TRBJ2-7, with D unclear. V was pared by 5 bases and J by 0 bases, with 5 bases between. CDR3 length equals 12 residues. Per germline, CDR1 SGHTA and CDR2 FQGNSA. The CDR3 loop reads CASSQPSYEQYF. CDR3 DNA sequence: TGTGCCAGCAGCCAGCCCTCCTACGAGCAGTACTTC.

The chain joins TRBV15 to TRBJ1-4; D gene unclear. Germline-derived CDR1 and CDR2 are LNHNV and YYDKDF (reference sequence). V was pared by 5 bases and J by 5 bases, with 6 bases between. There are 12 residues in the CDR3. The CDR3 sequence: CATSQYNEKLFF. In DNA form, the CDR3 reads TGTGCCACCAGCCAGTACAATGAAAAACTGTTTTTT.